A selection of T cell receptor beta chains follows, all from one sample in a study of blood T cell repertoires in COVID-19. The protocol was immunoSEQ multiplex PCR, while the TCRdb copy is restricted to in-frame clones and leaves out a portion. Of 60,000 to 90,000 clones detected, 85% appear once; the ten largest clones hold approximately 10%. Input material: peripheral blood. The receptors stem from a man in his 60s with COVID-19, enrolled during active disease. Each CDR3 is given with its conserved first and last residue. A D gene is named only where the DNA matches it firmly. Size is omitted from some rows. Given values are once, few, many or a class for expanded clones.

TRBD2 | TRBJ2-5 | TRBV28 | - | TGTGCCAGCAGCCTAGCGGGGGGAGAGCAAGAGACCCAGTACTTC | CASSLAGGEQETQYF
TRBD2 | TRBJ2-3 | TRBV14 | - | TGTGCCAGCAGCCGACTAGCGGGAAGCACAGATACGCAGTATTTT | CASSRLAGSTDTQYF
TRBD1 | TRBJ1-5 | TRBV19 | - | TGTGCCAGTAGCAGCGGGACAGGGGCTGATCAGCCCCAGCATTTT | CASSSGTGADQPQHF
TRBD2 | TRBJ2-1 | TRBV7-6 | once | TGTGCCAGCAGCTCGACTAGCGGGGCCTCCTACAATGAGCAGTTCTTC | CASSSTSGASYNEQFF
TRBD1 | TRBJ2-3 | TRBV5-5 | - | TGTGCCAGCAGCTTGGAGGGACAGGGTATCGCAGATACGCAGTATTTT | CASSLEGQGIADTQYF
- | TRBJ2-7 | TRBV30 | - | TGTGCCTGGAGTGTACTTGAAGTTTCCTACGAGCAGTACTTC | CAWSVLEVSYEQYF
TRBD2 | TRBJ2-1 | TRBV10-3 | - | TGTGCCATCAGTCTAACTAGCGGGAGTCGCAATGAGCAGTTCTTC | CAISLTSGSRNEQFF
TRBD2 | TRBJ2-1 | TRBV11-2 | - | TGTGCCAGCAGCTCGGTAGCGGGGGGGCCGCTCAATGAGCAGTTCTTC | CASSSVAGGPLNEQFF
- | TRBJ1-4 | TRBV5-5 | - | TGTGCCAGCAGCTTGATCCAGGGTGATGAAAAACTGTTTTTT | CASSLIQGDEKLFF
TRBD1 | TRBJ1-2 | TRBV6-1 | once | TGTGCCAGCAGTGACACAGGGGGGGATGGCTACACCTTC | CASSDTGGDGYTF
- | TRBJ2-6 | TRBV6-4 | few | TGTGCCAGCATCCGTACTATTTCTGGGGCCAACGTCCTGACTTTC | CASIRTISGANVLTF
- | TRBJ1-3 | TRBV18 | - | TGTGCCAGCTCAGCTTATATTGGACTCCCAGGCGGGGGAAACACCATATATTTT | CASSAYIGLPGGGNTIYF
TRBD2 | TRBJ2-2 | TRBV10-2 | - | TGCGCCAGCAGGGATAGCGGGGGGGCATACGAGGAGCTGTTTTTT | CASRDSGGAYEELFF
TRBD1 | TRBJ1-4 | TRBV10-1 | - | TGCGCCAGCAGTGTAGGGACAGGAGGAACTAATGAAAAACTGTTTTTT | CASSVGTGGTNEKLFF
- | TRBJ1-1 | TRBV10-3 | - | TGTGCCATCAGTGAGACAGGTTACACTGAAGCTTTCTTT | CAISETGYTEAFF
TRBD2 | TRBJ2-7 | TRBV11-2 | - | TGTGCCAGCAGCTTAATTGTTCGGGGGGAAGGCGAGCAGTACTTC | CASSLIVRGEGEQYF
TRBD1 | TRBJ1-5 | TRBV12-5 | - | TGTGCTAGTGGTAACGGACAGGGCTGGGAGAATCAGCCCCAGCATTTT | CASGNGQGWENQPQHF
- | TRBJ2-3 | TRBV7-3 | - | TGTGCCAGCAGCTTACAGAGCGCTAGCACAGATACGCAGTATTTT | CASSLQSASTDTQYF
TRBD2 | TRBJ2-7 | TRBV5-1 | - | TGCGCCAGCAGCTTGGATACTAGCGGGAGTACGAGTGAGCAGTACTTC | CASSLDTSGSTSEQYF
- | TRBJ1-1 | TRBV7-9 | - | TGTGCCAGCAGTTCAACCTCGGGCCGGGCGGGGTATAGCACTGAAGCTTTCTTT | CASSSTSGRAGYSTEAFF
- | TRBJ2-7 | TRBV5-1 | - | TGCGCCAGCAGCTTAACAGGGTCCTACGCCTACGAGCAGTACTTC | CASSLTGSYAYEQYF
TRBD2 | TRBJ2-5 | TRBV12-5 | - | TGTGCTAGTGCCGGGGGGGCGGACGCGAACCAAGAGACCCAGTACTTC | CASAGGADANQETQYF
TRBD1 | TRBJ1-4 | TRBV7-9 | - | TGTGCCAGCAGCTTAAACCCGACAGGGTTCTCTGAAAAACTGTTTTTT | CASSLNPTGFSEKLFF
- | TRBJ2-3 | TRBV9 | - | TGTGCCAGCAGCGTAGGTACGGACTCCCGTTCTGATACGCAGTATTTT | CASSVGTDSRSDTQYF
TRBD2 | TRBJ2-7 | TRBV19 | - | TGTGCCAGTAGTATTAGGGCGGGAGCCTACGAGCAGTACTTC | CASSIRAGAYEQYF
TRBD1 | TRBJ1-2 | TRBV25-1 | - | TGTGCCAGCAGTGGAAGGGGACAGGAGTATGGCTACACCTTC | CASSGRGQEYGYTF
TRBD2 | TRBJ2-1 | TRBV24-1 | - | TGTGCCACCAGTGATTTTGCAGCGGGGAACAGGGAGCAGTTCTTC | CATSDFAAGNREQFF
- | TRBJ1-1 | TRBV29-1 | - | TGCAGCGTTGAGATCGGGAACACTGAAGCTTTCTTT | CSVEIGNTEAFF
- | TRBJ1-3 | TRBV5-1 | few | TGCGCCAGCAGTGATGGGAGAGGCTCTGGAAACACCATATATTTT | CASSDGRGSGNTIYF
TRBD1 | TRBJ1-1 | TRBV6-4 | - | TGTGCCAGCTCTAGGGACAGGGGAGGGGACACTGAAGCTTTCTTT | CASSRDRGGDTEAFF
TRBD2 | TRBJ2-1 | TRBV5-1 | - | TGCGCCAGCAGCTCGAGCGGGGGCGGGAACTACAATGAGCAGTTCTTC | CASSSSGGGNYNEQFF
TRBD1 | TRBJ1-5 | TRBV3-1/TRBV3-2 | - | TGTGCCAGCAGCCAACATCAGGACAGGGAAGGTCAGCCCCAGCATTTT | CASSQHQDREGQPQHF
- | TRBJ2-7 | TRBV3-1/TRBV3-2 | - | TGTGCCAGCAGCCAAAGAGAGGGCAACGAGCAGTACTTC | CASSQREGNEQYF
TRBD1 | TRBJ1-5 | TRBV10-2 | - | TGCGCCAGCAGTCGCGACAGGGAACGCAATCAGCCCCAGCATTTT | CASSRDRERNQPQHF
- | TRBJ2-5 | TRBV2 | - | TGTGCCAGCTCTAGCGCCGTGGAGACCCAGTACTTC | CASSSAVETQYF
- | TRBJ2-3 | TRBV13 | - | TGTGCCAGCAGCTTAGGCCTTAACACAGATACGCAGTATTTT | CASSLGLNTDTQYF
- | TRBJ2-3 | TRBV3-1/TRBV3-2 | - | TGTGCCAGCAGCAAGTGGCTAGGTACAGATACGCAGTATTTT | CASSKWLGTDTQYF
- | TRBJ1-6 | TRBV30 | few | TGTGCCTGGGGGGAGAATAATTCACCCCTCCACTTT | CAWGENNSPLHF
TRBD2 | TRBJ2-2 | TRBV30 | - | TGTGCCTGGAGGCCCGGGACTAGCGGGGGCTCAGCCGGGGAGCTGTTTTTT | CAWRPGTSGGSAGELFF
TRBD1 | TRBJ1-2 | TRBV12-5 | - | TGTGCTAGTGGTAAGGCAGGGGGCGCCTATGGCTACACCTTC | CASGKAGGAYGYTF
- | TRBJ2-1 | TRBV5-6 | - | TGTGCCAGCATCAGTGGCCCCTGGCAGTTCTTC | CASISGPWQFF
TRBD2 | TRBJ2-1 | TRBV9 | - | TGTGCCAGCAGCGAAACGGGACTAGCGGGAATGAATGAGCAGTTCTTC | CASSETGLAGMNEQFF
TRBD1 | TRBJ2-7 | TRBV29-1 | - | TGCAGCGTTGGTAGGACAGGGTCAGGCAGCAACGAGCAGTACTTC | CSVGRTGSGSNEQYF
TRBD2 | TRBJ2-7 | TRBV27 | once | TGTGCCAGCATCCTACGTCCCGGGGGGAACGAGCAGTACTTC | CASILRPGGNEQYF
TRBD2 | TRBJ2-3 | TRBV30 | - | TGTGCCTGGAGTCGCGGGAGCGGAGATACGCAGTATTTT | CAWSRGSGDTQYF
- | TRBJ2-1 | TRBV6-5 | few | TGTGCCAGCAGCCCCAGGTGGGGACTCGGAAGTGGGCAGTTCTTC | CASSPRWGLGSGQFF
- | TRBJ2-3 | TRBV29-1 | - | TGCAGCGTTGAAGTGAAACAGGGTATTGGCACAGATACGCAGTATTTT | CSVEVKQGIGTDTQYF
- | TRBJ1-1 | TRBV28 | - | TGTGCCAGCAGGGGGGGTGCTCTCACTGAAGCTTTCTTT | CASRGGALTEAFF
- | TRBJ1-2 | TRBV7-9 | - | TGTGCCAGCAGCTTTCAGGGCACGGATGGCTACACCTTC | CASSFQGTDGYTF
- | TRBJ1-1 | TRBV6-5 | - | TGTGCCAGCAGCTTCGGACTGGAACTGGGGACTGAAGCTTTCTTT | CASSFGLELGTEAFF
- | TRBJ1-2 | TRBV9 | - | TGTGCCAGCAGCGTAGCTGAGGGGGAATGGGGTGGCTACACCTTC | CASSVAEGEWGGYTF
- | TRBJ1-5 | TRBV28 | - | TGTGCCAGCACCCCCTCGGGGGCAGGGACTAATCGGCCCCAGCATTTT | CASTPSGAGTNRPQHF